The entry below describes one T cell receptor beta chain. Sequencing used immunoSEQ multiplex PCR; TCRdb keeps in-frame clones, though not all of them. The table has 130,000 to 150,000 clones, roughly 79% seen once. Germline loops: CDR1 MNHEY, CDR2 SMNVEV (reference sequence). V gave up 5 bases and J gave up 7 bases, with 17 bases separating them. The CDR3 sequence is 14 residues long. This entry comes from a study of blood T cell repertoires in COVID-19. The specimen sequenced was peripheral blood. The origin of this receptor is a human donor in a cohort sampled during active COVID-19. The chain joins TRBV27 to TRBJ1-2, with D uncertain. CDR3 sequence: CASSPRARGSGYTF. The CDR3 region has the DNA TGTGCCAGCAGTCCTAGGGCCCGCGGGTCTGGCTACACCTTC.